Sequencing of this T cell receptor (beta chain) was carried out in a study of T cell responses to AZD1222 COVID-19 vaccine. Study observations and caveats: Donors skewed white British and female; clonal diversity was possibly underestimated.

This clone was seen a few times. What it binds is unknown. Assay: immunoSEQ multiplex PCR; the TCRdb copy retains only in-frame clones and omits some. The repertoire holds 84,000 or so clones, with 80% to 90% as singletons. Trimming cost V 7 bases and J 2 bases; bases outside gene matches: 7. Germline V CDR1 and CDR2: SQVTM, ANQGSEA. This CDR3 contains 13 residues. The V gene is TRBV29-1, the J gene TRBJ2-5; 7 nucleotides match TRBD1. The clonotype comes from an adult in good health. The sample here was peripheral blood, taken on day 0 of AZD1222 vaccination. The CDR3, as DNA: TGCAGCGAGGGGGCGGCGGATCAAGAGACCCAGTACTTC. It is translated as CSEGAADQETQYF.